This record covers a single TCR beta chain. Its antigen is currently unknown. The record originates from a study of shared clonotypes between healthy human individuals. Study details: Each donor's CD4 naive and CD4 memory cells filled three plates apiece, CD8 naive two, and CD8 memory one. Points from the study as a whole: The study sampled only blood, and tissue repertoires likely differ. Clonotypes shared by all four sorted-subset donors had higher generation probabilities than non-shared clonotypes.

The method was immunoSEQ multiplex PCR; TCRdb's version includes in-frame clones alone and lacks a portion of them. Seen here are some 2 million clones, about 95% observed once, and the top ten hold 1% to 1.5%. In the naive CD8 group, cells lacked CD45RO and were positively selected for CCR7, so terminally differentiated effector memory CD45RA+ cells were left out. The CDR3 length is 15 residues. The V gene's germline CDR1 is SEHNR and CDR2 FQNEAQ (reference sequence). Trimming pared 1 base from V and 0 bases from J, leaving 10 bases between. The rearrangement uses TRBV7-9 and TRBJ2-7; the D is unclear. Sequenced input: naive CD8+ T cells sorted from blood. This clonotype was obtained from a man aged 18 to 29 in good health. The DNA for the CDR3 is TGTGCCAGCAGCTTAGATCAGCATGGCTCCTACGAGCAGTACTTC. Amino acid sequence: CASSLDQHGSYEQYF. The whole variable domain, filled in from reference TRBV7-9 and TRBJ2-7, reads DTGVSQNPRHKITKRGQNVTFRCDPISEHNRLYWYRQTLGQGPEFLTYFQNEAQLEKSRLLSDRFSAERPKGSFSTLEIQRTEQGDSAMYLCASSLDQHGSYEQYFGPGTRLTVT.